The 9 T cell receptor beta chains in this list originate from one sample, sequenced in a study of monozygotic twins with inflammatory bowel disease (dated by TCRdb to the late 2010s). Receptor amplification or capture employed 5' RACE. Sequenced on an Illumina HiSeq 2500. Each CDR3 protein sequence appears as one entry after TCRdb reprocessed the reads, and no DNA is included. The table for this sample records about 380,000 distinct CDR3 sequences. 2.6% of the sample lies in the top ten. Sequenced material: blood. These TCRs come from a human donor with ulcerative colitis or Crohn's disease, or a healthy co-twin of an affected twin (not recorded which).

V is TRBV7-7 and J is TRBJ2-5; with no DNA, the TCRdb D assignment of TRBD1 cannot be verified. Germline-derived CDR1 and CDR2 are SSHAT and FNYEAQ (reference sequence). The CDR3 length is 14 residues. The CDR3 sequence is CASSLTVGPETQYF.

CDR3: CAKIRTSGGADTQYF. The chain uses TRBV12-2 and TRBJ2-3; no DNA is available, so the TRBD2 call from TCRdb remains unchecked. TRBV12-2 is a recognized pseudogene. This CDR3 region has 15 residues.

The chain employs TRBV7-9 and TRBJ2-7; the D call from TCRdb, TRBD2, cannot be confirmed without DNA. Germline lookup yields CDR1 SEHNR and CDR2 FQNEAQ (reference sequence). The CDR3 runs to 16 residues. CDR3 in amino acids: CASSNPGLTYSYEQYF.

The chain combines TRBV20-1 with TRBJ2-1; TCRdb returns TRBD1, unconfirmable since there is no DNA. Per the germline V gene, CDR1 is DFQATT and CDR2 is SNEGSKA (reference sequence). This CDR3 has 15 residues. This CDR3 is CSAREGTGGYNEQFF.

The gene calls are TRBV3-1 and TRBJ2-4; TCRdb's D call of TRBD1 is untestable without DNA. Germline-derived CDR1 and CDR2 are LGHDT and YNNKEL (reference sequence). The CDR3 is made up of 18 amino acids. The CDR3 sequence is CASSQDLRDRLAKNIQYF.

V is TRBV12-3 or TRBV12-4 and J is TRBJ2-5; the D call from TCRdb, TRBD1, cannot be confirmed without DNA. The CDR3 extends over 14 amino acids. This CDR3 reads CASSLYGGGETQYF.

The rearrangement uses TRBV7-2 and TRBJ2-4; with no DNA, the TCRdb D assignment of TRBD2 cannot be verified. This CDR3 comprises 14 residues. Germline V lookup: CDR1 SGHTA, CDR2 FQGNSA. CDR3 residues: CASSPTSGAGMQYF.

The V and J genes are TRBV6-5 and TRBJ2-5; TCRdb indicates TRBD1, and absent DNA this call remains unverified. Germline V gene data show CDR1 as MNHEY and CDR2 as SVGAGI. This CDR3 has 13 amino acids. The CDR3: CASRTGWGETQYF.

This rearrangement joins TRBV7-2 to TRBJ1-1; absent DNA, TCRdb's TRBD1 call cannot be checked. CDR1 is SGHTA and CDR2 is FQGNSA in the germline V gene. This CDR3 region has 15 residues. CDR3 sequence reads: CASSPPGHLNTEAFF.